Described below is a single T cell receptor beta chain sequence and its context. Its specificity is not known. The sample is drawn from a study of shared clonotypes between healthy human individuals. With V trimmed by 7 bases and J by 4 bases, 16 bases remained unmatched. This CDR3 is 19 amino acids long. Germline lookup yields CDR1 MDHEN and CDR2 SYDVKM. Produced via immunoSEQ multiplex PCR; TCRdb's table is partial and in-frame only. The sample includes 1.6 million or so clones, approximately 96% seen only once; the top ten take roughly 1.1%. Findings and caveats of the study: Memory subsets had estimated richness that was generally smaller than that of naive subsets.

This chain uses TRBV28 with TRBJ2-2; 12 bases fit TRBD2. The source is a man aged 30 to 39 in good health. The specimen was naive CD4+ T cells sorted from blood. Subset denoted: CD45RA+ positively selected. CDR3 sequence: CASISRLAGVPRPTGELFF. CDR3 in DNA: TGTGCCAGCATCAGTCGACTAGCGGGAGTCCCTCGCCCCACCGGGGAGCTGTTTTTT.